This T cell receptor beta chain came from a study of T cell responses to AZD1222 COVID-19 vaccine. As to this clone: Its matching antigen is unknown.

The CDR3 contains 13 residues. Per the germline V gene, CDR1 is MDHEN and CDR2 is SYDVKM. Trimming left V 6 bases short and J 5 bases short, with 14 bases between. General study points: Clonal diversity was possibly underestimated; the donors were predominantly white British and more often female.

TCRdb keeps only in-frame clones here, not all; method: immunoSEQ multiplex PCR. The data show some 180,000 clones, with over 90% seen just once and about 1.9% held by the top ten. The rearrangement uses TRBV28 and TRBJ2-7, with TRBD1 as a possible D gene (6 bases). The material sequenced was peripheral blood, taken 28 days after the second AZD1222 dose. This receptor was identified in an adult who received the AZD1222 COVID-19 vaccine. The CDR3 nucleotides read TGTGCCAGCAGCATTCAGGGGACCGACGAGCAGTACTTC. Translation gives CASSIQGTDEQYF.